What follows are 31 T cell receptor beta chains derived from one specimen sequenced in a study of patients and donors after allogeneic stem cell transplantation. TCRdb re-analysed the RT-PCR reads in MiXCR, keeping a single row per CDR3 protein. The top ten clones hold around half of a sample with thousands of distinct CDR3 sequences, 12% of them seen once. Sequences were obtained from blood, either unsorted or a sorted T cell fraction (not recorded which). These receptor sequences come from a human donor who was either an allogeneic HSCT recipient or a stem cell or donor lymphocyte infusion donor (not recorded which). It is not recorded whose cells these are; they may come from a transplant donor.

The rearrangement links TRBV20-1 to TRBJ2-3; a possible D gene is TRBD2 (6 bases). Between the trimmed V and J ends, which lost 3 bases and 1 base, there was a span of 17 bases. The CDR3 contains 16 residues. Germline V CDR1 and CDR2: DFQATT, SNEGSKA (reference sequence). As DNA, the CDR3 is TGCAGTGCTAGCCCCAGGGACGGGAGAGGCACAGATACGCAGTATTTT. It yields the protein CSASPRDGRGTDTQYF.

Regarding this clonotype: At one end the junction does not follow the germline gene, possibly because of a read error. The chain joins TRBV7-3 to TRBJ2-1, with 7 bases matching TRBD1. The germline CDR1 and CDR2 sequences are SGHTA and FQGTGA. The CDR3 runs 15 residues. The CDR3 sequence: CGSSLSPGQYNEQFF. The CDR3, as DNA: TGTGGCAGCAGCTTATCTCCGGGACAGTACAATGAGCAGTTCTTC.

Note on this clonotype: The CDR3 does not close with the conserved phenylalanine or tryptophan, likely indicating a read error. The genes are TRBV6-2 or TRBV6-3 and TRBJ2-7; possible D gene TRBD1, 6 bases. The CDR3 consists of 12 residues. Germline values: CDR1 MNHEY, CDR2 SVGEGT. Trimming left V 10 bases short and J 0 bases short, with 10 bases between. CDR3 DNA: TGTGCCACGCTAGGGGGCTCCTACGAGCAGTACTCC. This translates into CATLGGSYEQYS.

V and J are TRBV19 and TRBJ2-7, with 7 bases identical to TRBD1. The CDR3 loop spans 17 amino acids. CDR1 and CDR2 from the germline V gene are LNHDA and SQIVND (reference sequence). V shed 5 bases, J shed 2 bases, and the junction held 15 bases outside the gene matches. The CDR3 sequence is CASSVTLTGAAAYEQYF. CDR3 DNA: TGTGCCAGTAGTGTGACTCTTACAGGGGCCGCCGCCTACGAGCAGTACTTC.

The chain joins TRBV4-3 to TRBJ2-1; 10 bases are shared with TRBD2. J was trimmed by 6 bases and V by 0 bases; bases with no gene match: 8. In germline, CDR1 is LGHNA, CDR2 YSLEER. The CDR3 is made up of 17 amino acids. The CDR3 nucleotides read TGCGCCAGCAGCCAAGATAAGAAGCGGGAGGGATCCAATGAGCAGTTCTTC. Its protein is CASSQDKKREGSNEQFF.

This clonotype was seen only a few times. This chain uses TRBV30 with TRBJ1-4; D is possibly TRBD1 (5 bases). The CDR3 length is 15 residues. Germline CDR1 and CDR2: GTSNPN and SVGIG (reference sequence). V shed 0 bases and J shed 1 base, with 9 bases lying between them. The CDR3 reads CAWSVSRETNEKLFF. In DNA form, the CDR3 reads TGTGCCTGGAGTGTCAGCAGGGAAACTAATGAAAAACTGTTTTTT.

This sequence joins TRBV7-9 and TRBJ2-3; D gene uncertain. The V gene lost 3 bases and the J gene lost 4 bases, with 5 bases spanning the gap. The CDR3 totals 12 residues. Germline V gives CDR1 SEHNR, CDR2 FQNEAQ (reference sequence). As DNA, the CDR3 is TGTGCCAGCAGCTTGGTCGCAGATACGCAGTATTTT. Translating gives CASSLVADTQYF.

This clonotype was counted once. This may arise from a read error, as a much more abundant clone is one base away. Here the CDR3 omits its conserved ending phenylalanine or tryptophan, so a read error is the likely source. This rearrangement joins TRBV7-2 to TRBJ2-1; TRBD2 might be the D (6 bases). V was shortened by 2 bases and J by 6 bases, with 8 bases between the two germline ends. This CDR3 is built from 13 residues. In germline, CDR1 is SGHTA, CDR2 FQGNSA. The CDR3 DNA reads TGTGCCAGCAGCTTAAGCGGGCCCAATGAGCAGTTCTCC. It specifies CASSLSGPNEQFS.

The chain is built from TRBV9 and TRBJ2-2; TRBD2 might be the D (5 bases). CDR3 length: 14 amino acids. V gave up 0 bases and J gave up 4 bases, with 7 bases separating them. The V gene's germline CDR1 is SGDLS and CDR2 YYNGEE. As DNA, the CDR3 is TGTGCCAGCAGCGTAGTAGGGAGCACCGGGGAGCTGTTTTTT. It specifies CASSVVGSTGELFF.

This clonotype was recorded a few times. The chain links TRBV7-9 to TRBJ2-3, with 11 bases that match TRBD2. Germline V lookup: CDR1 SEHNR, CDR2 FQNEAQ (reference sequence). This CDR3 contains 17 residues. The junction had 6 bases not matched to a gene; V was cut back by 2 bases and J by 2 bases. Written as DNA, the CDR3 is TGTGCCAGCAGCTTACGGGGACTAGCGGACTACACAGATACGCAGTATTTT. Its protein is CASSLRGLADYTDTQYF.

This clonotype was seen a handful of times. The J gene is TRBJ1-2, the V gene TRBV14, with a weak D call TRBD1 (5 bases). Per the germline V gene, CDR1 is SGHDN and CDR2 is FVKESK. CDR3 length: 15 amino acids. The V and J ends lost 1 base and 4 bases respectively, with 13 bases between them. The CDR3: CASSQGPGMVYGYTF. The CDR3 DNA follows: TGTGCCAGCAGCCAAGGTCCAGGGATGGTCTATGGCTACACCTTC.

This clonotype was seen only a few times. This chain links TRBV5-1 with TRBJ2-5; TRBD2 is a possible D gene (5 bases). With 1 base removed from V and 3 bases from J, the gap between germline ends came to 16 bases. Germline V gives CDR1 SGHRS, CDR2 YFSETQ. This CDR3 is built from 16 residues. CDR3 in DNA: TGCGCCAGCAGCTTGATTGGCCTAGCAGCCAAAGAGACCCAGTACTTC. Translating it yields CASSLIGLAAKETQYF.

This clonotype showed up just a few times. CDR3 in amino acids: CASRKIGHTDTQYF. Written as DNA, the CDR3 is TGTGCCAGCAGAAAAATTGGGCACACAGATACGCAGTATTTT. The rearrangement joins TRBV7-9 to TRBJ2-3; D is uncertain. Germline V lookup: CDR1 SEHNR, CDR2 FQNEAQ (reference sequence). This CDR3 is built from 14 residues. V lost 6 bases, J lost 2 bases, and 12 bases lay in between.

This clonotype is medium-sized in the sample. The gene calls are TRBV4-3 and TRBJ1-4; 9 nucleotides line up with TRBD1. The CDR3 length is 15 residues. The germline V gene has CDR1 LGHNA and CDR2 YSLEER. Trimming removed 3 bases from V and 8 bases from J; junction bases left unmatched: 7. The CDR3 DNA follows: TGCGCCAGCAGCCAGCGAACAGGGGGCTCGGAAAAACTGTTTTTT. This translates into CASSQRTGGSEKLFF.

This clonotype was seen a single time. The chain joins TRBV6-2 or TRBV6-3 to TRBJ2-1; maybe TRBD1 (5 bases). The length of the CDR3 is 13 residues. The germline V and J ends were trimmed by 5 bases and 10 bases, with 15 bases remaining between them. CDR1 is MNHEY, CDR2 SVGEGT, per germline. The CDR3 region is CASSPNRMAEQFF. DNA for the CDR3: TGTGCCAGCAGTCCCAACAGGATGGCCGAGCAGTTCTTC.

This clonotype has more than one count but fewer than ten. CDR3 sequence: CAWGSRDRVNYGYTF. CDR3 in DNA: TGTGCCTGGGGAAGCCGGGACAGGGTTAACTATGGCTACACCTTC. The chain couples TRBV30 to TRBJ1-2, with TRBD1 identical over 9 bases. The CDR3 runs to 15 residues. Germline V gene sequence: CDR1 GTSNPN, CDR2 SVGIG (reference sequence). J gave up 1 base and V 5 bases, and 8 bases lay outside the gene matches.

The gene calls are TRBV5-1 and TRBJ2-3; TRBD2 matches at 15 bases. J was trimmed by 4 bases and V by 7 bases; bases with no gene match: 1. The CDR3 loop spans 14 amino acids. Germline CDR1 reads SGHRS; CDR2 reads YFSETQ. CDR3 sequence reads: CASGLAGGPDTQYF. The CDR3 DNA reads as TGCGCCAGCGGACTAGCGGGAGGGCCAGATACGCAGTATTTT.

The genes are TRBV5-1 and TRBJ1-1; 9 bases map to TRBD1. Germline assignment: CDR1 SGHRS and CDR2 YFSETQ. With V trimmed by 4 bases and J by 1 base, 8 bases remained unmatched. The CDR3 covers 16 residues. This CDR3 reads CASSLRTGVKNTEAFF. In DNA, the CDR3 is TGCGCCAGCAGCCTGAGGACAGGGGTCAAGAACACTGAAGCTTTCTTT.

The chain carries TRBV5-1 and TRBJ2-3; D might be TRBD1 (7 bases). V lost 1 base and J lost 0, with 9 bases in between. Germline values: CDR1 SGHRS, CDR2 YFSETQ. The CDR3 totals 15 residues. DNA of the CDR3: TGCGCCAGCAGCTTGCAGGGGGGCAGCACAGATACGCAGTATTTT. Protein sequence: CASSLQGGSTDTQYF.

This rearrangement joins TRBV2 to TRBJ2-5, with 7 bases matching TRBD2. The CDR3 is made up of 17 amino acids. CDR1 is SNHLY, CDR2 FYNNEI, per germline. Unmatched junction bases numbered 18, after V lost 7 bases and J lost 4 bases. CDR3 residues: CASTGVDGRQRRETQYF. CDR3 nucleotide sequence: TGTGCCAGCACTGGAGTAGACGGGAGGCAGAGGCGAGAGACCCAGTACTTC.

This clonotype occurred many times. CDR3 residues: CATSRTVGGYTF. CDR3 DNA: TGTGCCACCAGCAGGACAGTGGGCGGCTACACCTTC. V usage is TRBV15 and J usage is TRBJ1-2, with D possibly matching TRBD1 (5 bases). V lost 3 bases and J lost 8, with 10 bases in between. Germline V gives CDR1 LNHNV, CDR2 YYDKDF (reference sequence). The CDR3 loop spans 12 amino acids.

This chain joins TRBV5-1 and TRBJ2-1; 10 bases agree with TRBD1. The CDR3 spans 16 residues. CDR1 and CDR2 (germline): SGHRS, YFSETQ. V lost 0 bases and J lost 3; bases outside the gene matches: 3. CDR3 sequence (DNA): TGCGCCAGCAGCTTGGGGGACAGGGGTGGCTACAATGAGCAGTTCTTC. Amino acid sequence: CASSLGDRGGYNEQFF.

By share of the sample, this clonotype is medium-sized. The gene calls are TRBV7-9 and TRBJ1-5; 9 positions match TRBD1. Germline loops: CDR1 SEHNR, CDR2 FQNEAQ (reference sequence). CDR3 length: 15 amino acids. The V gene end was trimmed by 4 bases and the J gene end by 6 bases; junction bases not matched to a gene: 7. The CDR3 region has the DNA TGTGCCAGCAGCTCAGAGGAGACAGGGGGTCAGCCCCAGCATTTT. This translates into CASSSEETGGQPQHF.

This clonotype is categorized as medium-sized. The gene calls are TRBV4-3 and TRBJ1-4; D unclear. Germline V gene lookup returns CDR1 LGHNA and CDR2 YSLEER. The CDR3 is made up of 15 amino acids. V lost 1 base to trimming and J lost 0 bases, with 6 bases between them. In DNA form, the CDR3 reads TGCGCCAGCAGCCAAGTGGTGGCAACTAATGAAAAACTGTTTTTT. This sequence encodes CASSQVVATNEKLFF.

The sample holds many counts of this clonotype. This chain joins TRBV7-2 and TRBJ1-2; D is possibly TRBD1 (5 bases). Germline CDR1 reads SGHTA; CDR2 reads FQGNSA. The CDR3 runs 15 residues. With 4 bases removed from V and 4 bases from J, the gap between germline ends came to 16 bases. CDR3 sequence (DNA): TGTGCCAGCAGCTCGTCCGGGGGTAAGAGCTATGGCTACACCTTC. This sequence encodes CASSSSGGKSYGYTF.

By sample share, this clonotype is medium-sized. V usage is TRBV6-5 and J usage is TRBJ2-7; D remains unclear. V lost 0 bases and J 1 base, leaving 7 bases between the germline ends. The CDR3 consists of 14 residues. CDR1 is MNHEY and CDR2 is SVGAGI in the germline V gene. The CDR3 DNA sequence: TGTGCCAGCAGTTACTCGCCCAGGTCCTACGAGCAGTACGTC. Its protein is CASSYSPRSYEQYV.

This clonotype came up many times. V and J are TRBV7-9 and TRBJ1-6, with 7 nucleotides matching TRBD1. V gave up 6 bases and J gave up 8 bases; unmatched junction bases: 7. Germline-derived CDR1 and CDR2 are SEHNR and FQNEAQ (reference sequence). The length of the CDR3 is 14 residues. The CDR3 is CASSFDRVDSPLHF. CDR3 bases: TGTGCCAGCAGTTTCGACAGGGTTGATTCACCCCTCCACTTT.

This clonotype is labeled medium-sized. This rearrangement joins TRBV18 to TRBJ1-1, with no clear D. The germline CDR1 and CDR2 sequences are KGHSH and LQKENI. The CDR3 has 13 residues. Trimming left V 1 base short and J 1 base short, with 4 bases between. CDR3 DNA: TGTGCCAGCTCACCACAGGGGAACACTGAAGCTTTCTTT. Protein: CASSPQGNTEAFF.

This clonotype was found a few times. This chain connects TRBV9 to TRBJ2-4; either TRBD1 or TRBD2 may supply D (5 bases each). V was cut by 5 bases and J by 6 bases, with 18 bases left in between. CDR3 length equals 15 residues. Per the germline V gene, CDR1 is SGDLS and CDR2 is YYNGEE. CDR3 region: CASSQERGETNIQYF. The CDR3 DNA reads as TGTGCCAGCAGTCAAGAGAGGGGCGAGACAAACATTCAGTACTTC.

J is TRBJ1-1 and V is TRBV10-3, with 12 bases fitting TRBD1. The V and J ends lost 2 bases and 1 base, in that order; junction bases with no gene match: 2. Germline assignment: CDR1 ENHRY and CDR2 SYGVKD. The CDR3 runs 16 residues. CDR3 loop: CAISERDRGPNTEAFF. The CDR3, as DNA: TGTGCCATCAGTGAGAGGGACAGGGGGCCGAACACTGAAGCTTTCTTT.

This clonotype was detected many times. The rearrangement joins TRBV4-2 to TRBJ1-2; TRBD1 is a possible D gene (6 bases). Germline CDR1 is LGHNA and CDR2 is YNFKEQ. Trimming shortened V by 8 bases and J by 0 bases, and 19 bases separated the two germline ends. CDR3 length equals 16 residues. The CDR3 loop is CASEERTGITNYGYTF. CDR3 sequence (DNA): TGTGCCAGCGAGGAACGTACAGGGATTACTAACTATGGCTACACCTTC.